The 11 T cell receptor beta chains reported below all come from one sample, sequenced in a study of T cell repertoires in cytomegalovirus infection. Each CDR3 protein is one row after TCRdb ran MiXCR on the reads. The table records 750,000 to 900,000 distinct CDR3 sequences, 25% to 35% of them present only once. These receptors have no known antigen. Specimen: cultured CD8+ T cells from PBMCs, collected from culture after CMV antigen stimulation. The receptor source for this set is a human donor in good health (CMV status not recorded). Some clones in this sample may be carry-over from other donors' samples.

This clonotype appeared a few times. V is TRBV7-6 and J is TRBJ1-4; D is uncertain. Germline-derived CDR1 and CDR2 are SGHVS and FNYEAQ. The CDR3 has 14 amino acids. Trimming pared 1 base from V and 5 bases from J, leaving 8 bases between. The CDR3 DNA reads TGTGCCAGCAGCTTAGTTGGCGCCAATGAAAAACTGTTTTTT. Translating gives CASSLVGANEKLFF.

This clonotype was recorded a few times. The chain has TRBV5-1 and TRBJ1-5; D possibly corresponds to TRBD1 (6 bases). Trimming left V 4 bases short and J 0 bases short, with 23 bases between. The germline CDR1 and CDR2 sequences are SGHRS and YFSETQ. The CDR3 has 19 residues. The CDR3 DNA is TGCGCCAGCAGCCCGAAAGGGGGGGGCAGGGCGTATAGCAATCAGCCCCAGCATTTT. This sequence encodes CASSPKGGGRAYSNQPQHF.

This clonotype came up a few times. The V call is TRBV7-9, the J call TRBJ2-3; a weak D match, TRBD2 (5 bases). Germline lookup yields CDR1 SEHNR and CDR2 FQNEAQ (reference sequence). The V end was cut by 5 bases, the J end by 0 bases, with 15 bases between. The CDR3 is made up of 16 amino acids. The CDR3 DNA reads as TGTGCCAGCAGCGACCCGACTAACCCTAGCACAGATACGCAGTATTTT. As protein: CASSDPTNPSTDTQYF.

The chain couples TRBV6-5 to TRBJ2-5; D unresolved. Germline V gives CDR1 MNHEY, CDR2 SVGAGI. The V and J ends lost 2 bases and 5 bases respectively, with 9 bases between them. This CDR3 region has 13 residues. CDR3 coding DNA: TGTGCCAGCAGTTACGGGGTAACGGAGACCCAGTACTTC. Translating it yields CASSYGVTETQYF.

This clonotype was observed many times. The chain recombines TRBV7-2 with TRBJ2-1; weak D call: TRBD1 (5 bases). The V gene lost 0 bases and the J gene lost 5 bases, with 5 bases spanning the gap. Per germline, CDR1 SGHTA and CDR2 FQGNSA. This CDR3 comprises 13 residues. CDR3: CASSLAGDNEQFF. The DNA for the CDR3 is TGTGCCAGCAGCTTAGCAGGGGACAATGAGCAGTTCTTC.

The sample holds one count of this clonotype. The chain is built from TRBV6-5 and TRBJ2-4; D may be TRBD1 (5 bases). The germline CDR1 and CDR2 sequences are MNHEY and SVGAGI. The CDR3 loop spans 14 amino acids. V shed 4 bases and J shed 8 bases, with 15 bases lying between them. CDR3 DNA sequence: TGTGCCAGCAGTTCGTCAATTGGGGCGGACATTCAGTACTTC. Encoded protein: CASSSSIGADIQYF.

The DNA of the CDR3 is TGTGCCAGCAGTTCGGGACAGGACAGCTCCTACGAGCAGTACGTC. This codes for CASSSGQDSSYEQYV. The chain employs TRBV12-3 or TRBV12-4 and TRBJ2-7; 8 positions agree with TRBD1. V dropped 4 bases and J dropped 0; count of bases not matched to a gene: 5. This CDR3 contains 15 residues.

This sequence joins TRBV18 and TRBJ2-1, with D uncertain. CDR1 is KGHSH and CDR2 is LQKENI in the germline V gene. The CDR3 contains 16 residues. The germline V and J ends were trimmed by 4 bases and 2 bases, with 15 bases remaining between them. The CDR3 DNA reads TGTGCCAGCTCACAAGACAACGAGTTCCCCTACAATGAGCAGTTCTTC. Amino acids: CASSQDNEFPYNEQFF. The whole variable domain, filled in from reference TRBV18 and TRBJ2-1, reads NAGVMQNPRHLVRRRGQEARLRCSPMKGHSHVYWYRQLPEEGLKFMVYLQKENIIDESGMPKERFSAEFPKEGPSILRIQQVVRGDSAAYFCASSQDNEFPYNEQFFGPGTRLTVL.

This chain links TRBV10-3 with TRBJ2-5, with 12 bases fitting TRBD2. Trimming at V came to 4 bases and at J to 1 base, leaving 7 bases not matched to a gene. The V gene's germline CDR1 is ENHRY and CDR2 SYGVKD. The CDR3 covers 17 residues. Here the CDR3 DNA reads TGTGCCATCAGTGTGGTGCTAGCGGGGGGGCCCCAAGAGACCCAGTACTTC. This encodes CAISVVLAGGPQETQYF.

The chain uses TRBV5-1 and TRBJ2-1; D is tentatively TRBD1 or TRBD2 (5 bases each). This CDR3 has 13 residues. In germline, CDR1 is SGHRS, CDR2 YFSETQ. The V gene lost 7 bases and the J gene lost 5 bases, with 13 bases spanning the gap. CDR3 protein: CASRDRTHNEQFF. In DNA, the CDR3 is TGCGCCAGCCGGGACCGCACACACAATGAGCAGTTCTTC.

This chain connects TRBV2 to TRBJ2-1, with 9 bases identical to TRBD2. The CDR3 is 15 residues long. Germline V gene sequence: CDR1 SNHLY, CDR2 FYNNEI. Trimming cost V 4 bases and J 7 bases; bases outside gene matches: 8. The CDR3 sequence is CASSGVAGDWNEQFF. CDR3 coding DNA: TGTGCCAGCAGTGGGGTAGCGGGGGATTGGAATGAGCAGTTCTTC.